This T cell receptor (beta chain) was recovered during a study of blood T cell repertoires in COVID-19. TCRdb's copy holds only in-frame clones and misses some; the assay was immunoSEQ multiplex PCR. This sample has 250,000 to 300,000 clones, with about 89% found just once. Material for sequencing was peripheral blood. This TCR was sampled from a man aged 40-55 years with acute or convalescent COVID-19.

Here the CDR3 reads CASSSRGGAGETQYF. As DNA, the CDR3 is TGTGCCAGCAGCTCCCGCGGGGGGGCCGGGGAGACCCAGTACTTC. The chain carries TRBV7-6 and TRBJ2-5; 9 bases are a match to TRBD2. Trimming took 4 bases from V and 5 from J; bases not matched to a gene: 8. The CDR3 contains 15 residues. The germline CDR1 and CDR2 sequences are SGHVS and FNYEAQ.